These T cell receptor beta chains were read from a single sample in a study of blood T cell repertoires in COVID-19. The table came from immunoSEQ multiplex PCR; TCRdb's copy has only in-frame clones and leaves some out. The sample includes 390,000 or so clones, 85% to 90% of them seen just once. The sequencing input was PBMCs or T cells enriched from blood (not recorded which). The receptors originated from a man between 18 and 29 years old who had recovered from COVID-19. Both conserved end residues are part of each CDR3. A D gene is named only where the DNA matches it firmly. Clone size appears in some rows only: once, few, many, or a class for an expanded clone.

v_gene: TRBV5-1; d_gene: TRBD2; abundance: -; len: 16; j_gene: TRBJ2-3; CDR3nt: TGCGCCAGCAGCTGGGGGAGGGGCGGAAGCACAGATACGCAGTATTTT; CDR3aa: CASSWGRGGSTDTQYF
v_gene: TRBV2; d_gene: -; abundance: -; len: 17; j_gene: TRBJ1-3; CDR3nt: TGTGCCAGCAGTGAAGGTCGGGTAGGGGGCTCTGGAAACACCATATATTTT; CDR3aa: CASSEGRVGGSGNTIYF
v_gene: TRBV5-1; d_gene: TRBD1; abundance: -; len: 15; j_gene: TRBJ1-2; CDR3nt: TGCGCCAGCAGCTCTTGGGCACAGGGGGCGGATGGCTACACCTTC; CDR3aa: CASSSWAQGADGYTF
v_gene: TRBV28; d_gene: -; abundance: once; len: 17; j_gene: TRBJ1-2; CDR3nt: TGTGCCAGCAGTTTAAACGGGGCAGGGAGGGCTAACTATGGCTACACCTTC; CDR3aa: CASSLNGAGRANYGYTF
v_gene: TRBV29-1; d_gene: -; abundance: -; len: 11; j_gene: TRBJ1-2; CDR3nt: TGCAGCGTTACAACCAACTATGGCTACACCTTC; CDR3aa: CSVTTNYGYTF
v_gene: TRBV28; d_gene: -; abundance: -; len: 14; j_gene: TRBJ1-2; CDR3nt: TGTGCCAGCAGTTCACCGCAGGGAAACTATGGCTACACCTTC; CDR3aa: CASSSPQGNYGYTF
v_gene: TRBV10-3; d_gene: -; abundance: few; len: 15; j_gene: TRBJ1-1; CDR3nt: TGTGCCATCAGTGTGGGCCAGGGAGGGGGCACTGAAGCTTTCTTT; CDR3aa: CAISVGQGGGTEAFF
v_gene: TRBV10-3; d_gene: TRBD1; abundance: -; len: 15; j_gene: TRBJ2-6; CDR3nt: TGTGCCACATATGGACAGGTCTCTGGGGCCAACGTCCTGACTTTC; CDR3aa: CATYGQVSGANVLTF
v_gene: TRBV27; d_gene: -; abundance: -; len: 15; j_gene: TRBJ2-7; CDR3nt: TGTGCCAGCAGTTTATGGGGGACTGACAGTTACGAGCAGTACTTC; CDR3aa: CASSLWGTDSYEQYF
v_gene: TRBV11-2; d_gene: -; abundance: -; len: 14; j_gene: TRBJ1-2; CDR3nt: TGTGCCAGCAGCCAACGGCAGGGCCCCAATGGCTACACCTTC; CDR3aa: CASSQRQGPNGYTF
v_gene: TRBV6-8; d_gene: TRBD2; abundance: -; len: 20; j_gene: TRBJ2-5; CDR3nt: TGTGCCAGCAGTTCGTGGATGGGTAGGTCTAGCGGGGGGTTGAATGAGACCCAGTACTTC; CDR3aa: CASSSWMGRSSGGLNETQYF
v_gene: TRBV27; d_gene: -; abundance: -; len: 12; j_gene: TRBJ1-2; CDR3nt: TGTGCCAGCAGACAATCAGGGGCTGGCTACACCTTC; CDR3aa: CASRQSGAGYTF
v_gene: TRBV7-8; d_gene: -; abundance: -; len: 17; j_gene: TRBJ1-3; CDR3nt: TGTGCCAGCAGCTTGGAGACAGTGGGCCTTTCTGGAAACACCATATATTTT; CDR3aa: CASSLETVGLSGNTIYF
v_gene: TRBV4-1; d_gene: -; abundance: -; len: 13; j_gene: TRBJ1-6; CDR3nt: TGCGCCAGCAGCCAAGATGTAAATTCACCCCTCCACTTT; CDR3aa: CASSQDVNSPLHF
v_gene: TRBV18; d_gene: -; abundance: -; len: 15; j_gene: TRBJ1-2; CDR3nt: TGTGCCAGCTCACCATGGGGCATGACAAACTATGGCTACACCTTC; CDR3aa: CASSPWGMTNYGYTF
v_gene: TRBV2; d_gene: TRBD1; abundance: -; len: 17; j_gene: TRBJ2-7; CDR3nt: TGTGCCAGCAGGGGTCCCAGTGACAGGGATCCCTTCTACGAGCAGTACTTC; CDR3aa: CASRGPSDRDPFYEQYF
v_gene: TRBV2; d_gene: TRBD2; abundance: -; len: 15; j_gene: TRBJ2-7; CDR3nt: TGTGCCAGCAGGGAATCTAGCGGGATATCCTACGAGCAGTACTTC; CDR3aa: CASRESSGISYEQYF
v_gene: TRBV4-1; d_gene: -; abundance: -; len: 13; j_gene: TRBJ1-1; CDR3nt: TGCGCCAGCAGCCAGAGAGAGAACACTGAAGCTTTCTTT; CDR3aa: CASSQRENTEAFF
v_gene: TRBV28; d_gene: -; abundance: -; len: 16; j_gene: TRBJ2-1; CDR3nt: TGTGCCAGCAGATTCGACAGACCGAGCTCCTACAATGAGCAGTTCTTC; CDR3aa: CASRFDRPSSYNEQFF
v_gene: TRBV4-2; d_gene: TRBD2; abundance: -; len: 16; j_gene: TRBJ2-4; CDR3nt: TGTGCCAGCAGGGGACTAGCGGGGGGGCAAGAAGACATTCAGTACTTC; CDR3aa: CASRGLAGGQEDIQYF
v_gene: TRBV11-2; d_gene: TRBD2; abundance: -; len: 16; j_gene: TRBJ2-3; CDR3nt: TGTGCCAGCAGCTTGACTAGCGGGGGGGGAACCCATACGCAGTATTTT; CDR3aa: CASSLTSGGGTHTQYF
v_gene: TRBV21-1; d_gene: -; abundance: -; len: 16; j_gene: TRBJ1-3; CDR3nt: TGTGCCAGCAGCAATGGTAGGGAGCAGGGGAGAAACACCATATATTTT; CDR3aa: CASSNGREQGRNTIYF
v_gene: TRBV4-3; d_gene: TRBD2; abundance: -; len: 17; j_gene: TRBJ2-1; CDR3nt: TGCGCCAGCAGCCAAGAATCTCCTAGCGGGAGGTCCAATGAGCAGTTCTTC; CDR3aa: CASSQESPSGRSNEQFF
v_gene: TRBV7-9; d_gene: -; abundance: -; len: 13; j_gene: TRBJ1-2; CDR3nt: TGTGCCAGCAGCACTGGCAGGAACTATGGCTACACCTTC; CDR3aa: CASSTGRNYGYTF
v_gene: TRBV20-1; d_gene: -; abundance: -; len: 15; j_gene: TRBJ2-3; CDR3nt: TGCAGTGCTAGTGGAATCCTCCGCGGCACAGATACGCAGTATTTT; CDR3aa: CSASGILRGTDTQYF
v_gene: TRBV5-4; d_gene: -; abundance: -; len: 14; j_gene: TRBJ1-1; CDR3nt: TGTGCCAGCAGCTCTTCAGGGACTTATTCTGGGAAGGTCTTT; CDR3aa: CASSSSGTYSGKVF
v_gene: TRBV5-5; d_gene: TRBD1; abundance: -; len: 17; j_gene: TRBJ2-1; CDR3nt: TGTGCCAGCAGTCAGACCGGGACAGGGGGCATTATCGATGAGCAGTTCTTC; CDR3aa: CASSQTGTGGIIDEQFF
v_gene: TRBV5-4; d_gene: -; abundance: once; len: 14; j_gene: TRBJ1-2; CDR3nt: TGTGCCAGCAGCTTGGTGGGCCGGATCTATGGCTACACCTTC; CDR3aa: CASSLVGRIYGYTF
v_gene: TRBV5-8; d_gene: TRBD1; abundance: -; len: 14; j_gene: TRBJ2-4; CDR3nt: TGTGCCAGCAGCCCGGACAGGTCGAGGGACATTCAGTACTTC; CDR3aa: CASSPDRSRDIQYF
v_gene: TRBV19; d_gene: -; abundance: -; len: 15; j_gene: TRBJ1-2; CDR3nt: TGTGCCAGTAGTTCCGGGGGAGCCGGCGGTAATGGCTACACCTTC; CDR3aa: CASSSGGAGGNGYTF
v_gene: TRBV4-1; d_gene: -; abundance: once; len: 15; j_gene: TRBJ1-5; CDR3nt: TGCGCCAGCAGCCAACCAGGGACTCCTTGGGAGCCCCAGCATTTT; CDR3aa: CASSQPGTPWEPQHF
v_gene: TRBV27; d_gene: -; abundance: -; len: 13; j_gene: TRBJ1-2; CDR3nt: TGTGCCAGCAGTAGGGGCGGCGGCTATGGCTACACCTTC; CDR3aa: CASSRGGGYGYTF
v_gene: TRBV30; d_gene: TRBD1; abundance: -; len: 16; j_gene: TRBJ1-1; CDR3nt: TGTGCCTGGATCTCTTGGGACAGATCCTTGAACACTGAAGCTTTCTTT; CDR3aa: CAWISWDRSLNTEAFF
v_gene: TRBV10-2; d_gene: TRBD1; abundance: once; len: 15; j_gene: TRBJ1-4; CDR3nt: TGCGCCAGCAGTGATTTCACAGGGGCGGGAGAAAAACTGTTTTTT; CDR3aa: CASSDFTGAGEKLFF
v_gene: TRBV6-5; d_gene: -; abundance: -; len: 14; j_gene: TRBJ1-5; CDR3nt: TGTGCCAGCAGTTACTCTAACAGGAATCAGCCCCAGCATTTT; CDR3aa: CASSYSNRNQPQHF
v_gene: TRBV4-2; d_gene: -; abundance: few; len: 19; j_gene: TRBJ1-4; CDR3nt: TGTGCCAGCAGCCAAGCTCTTGGTGGAGCAATCTCAACTAATGAAAAACTGTTTTTT; CDR3aa: CASSQALGGAISTNEKLFF
v_gene: TRBV7-2; d_gene: TRBD2; abundance: few; len: 19; j_gene: TRBJ2-1; CDR3nt: TGTGCCAGCAGCAAAGCAGGGGTAGCGGGAGTTCTGTCCTACAATGAGCAGTTCTTC; CDR3aa: CASSKAGVAGVLSYNEQFF
v_gene: TRBV5-6; d_gene: -; abundance: -; len: 15; j_gene: TRBJ2-5; CDR3nt: TGTGCCAGCAGCCTGGAGGGGGTCTGGGAAGAGACCCAGTACTTC; CDR3aa: CASSLEGVWEETQYF
v_gene: TRBV11-3; d_gene: -; abundance: once; len: 13; j_gene: TRBJ2-1; CDR3nt: TGTGCCAGCAGGAAAACAGGCAACAATGAGCAGTTCTTC; CDR3aa: CASRKTGNNEQFF
v_gene: TRBV11-2; d_gene: -; abundance: -; len: 15; j_gene: TRBJ1-1; CDR3nt: TGTGCCAGCAGCTTTATTACAGGGTGGGGCACTGAAGCTTTCTTT; CDR3aa: CASSFITGWGTEAFF
v_gene: TRBV5-1; d_gene: -; abundance: -; len: 15; j_gene: TRBJ1-1; CDR3nt: TGCGCCAGCAGCATTCAAGGGACTATGAACACTGAAGCTTTCTTT; CDR3aa: CASSIQGTMNTEAFF
v_gene: TRBV28; d_gene: -; abundance: -; len: 16; j_gene: TRBJ1-2; CDR3nt: TGTGCCAGCCGAAGCCTAGGACTGGGGGGAGGCTATGGCTACACCTTC; CDR3aa: CASRSLGLGGGYGYTF
v_gene: TRBV6-2/TRBV6-3; d_gene: TRBD1; abundance: once; len: 14; j_gene: TRBJ1-2; CDR3nt: TGTGCCAGCAGTTACTCAGGACAGGCCTATGGCTACACCTTC; CDR3aa: CASSYSGQAYGYTF
v_gene: TRBV7-9; d_gene: -; abundance: -; len: 14; j_gene: TRBJ2-3; CDR3nt: TGTGCCAGCAGCTTATCTTGGGGGCCAGATACGCAGTATTTT; CDR3aa: CASSLSWGPDTQYF
v_gene: TRBV4-3; d_gene: -; abundance: -; len: 15; j_gene: TRBJ1-2; CDR3nt: TGCGCCAGCAGCCAAGATAGCGGCCGGGAGGGAGGCTACACCTTC; CDR3aa: CASSQDSGREGGYTF
v_gene: TRBV12-3/TRBV12-4; d_gene: -; abundance: -; len: 13; j_gene: TRBJ2-7; CDR3nt: TGTGCCAGCAGTATACAGGCGTCCTACGAGCAGTACTTC; CDR3aa: CASSIQASYEQYF